This T cell receptor beta chain appears in the sequencing data of a study of blood T cell repertoires in COVID-19. On the study more broadly: T cells, B-cell-depleted T cells, or PBMCs provided the cDNA or gDNA that served as material.

This table comes from immunoSEQ multiplex PCR, and its TCRdb copy is limited to in-frame clones, with some not included. Among around 150,000 clones listed, 80% to 85% were seen once. There are 15 residues in the CDR3. The V and J ends lost 6 bases and 5 bases, in that order; junction bases with no gene match: 11. Germline V gene lookup returns CDR1 MDHEN and CDR2 SYDVKM. This TCR was sampled from a woman aged 60-75 years who had recovered from COVID-19. V usage is TRBV28 and J usage is TRBJ2-5; the match to TRBD1 covers 8 bases. Material: PBMCs or T cells enriched from blood (not recorded which). This CDR3 is CASSSQGAPRETQYF. The CDR3 DNA is TGTGCCAGCAGCTCCCAGGGGGCGCCTCGGGAGACCCAGTACTTC.